A selection of T cell receptor beta chains follows, all from one sample in a study of technical replicates of blood from a few donors. Assay: immunoSEQ multiplex PCR; the TCRdb copy retains only in-frame clones and omits some. This table holds about 69,000 clones, roughly 88% found once. The specimen sequenced was PBMCs. These receptors came from a human donor in good health. Some clones in this sample may be carry-over from other donors' samples. The CDR3 runs from the conserved cysteine through the conserved F or W. D genes are given only for firm matches. Some rows have no size entry. The others give once, few or many, or a class for an expanded clone.

J gene,V gene,clone size,D gene,CDR3 protein,CDR3 DNA
TRBJ2-2,TRBV5-1,.,TRBD2,CASSYASGDTGELFF,TGCGCCAGCAGCTACGCTAGCGGGGACACCGGGGAGCTGTTTTTT
TRBJ1-1,TRBV5-4,.,TRBD1,CASSEWDRGNTEAFF,TGTGCCAGCAGCGAATGGGACAGGGGGAACACTGAAGCTTTCTTT
TRBJ1-4,TRBV6-1,few,.,CASSDGLLANEKLFF,TGTGCCAGCAGTGACGGACTCTTAGCTAATGAAAAACTGTTTTTT
TRBJ2-2,TRBV4-3,.,TRBD2,CASSQDVSGGAGELFF,TGCGCCAGCAGCCAAGATGTTAGCGGGGGAGCCGGGGAGCTGTTTTTT
TRBJ1-5,TRBV18,once,.,CASSPSRGVGNQPQHF,TGTGCCAGCTCACCGTCTAGGGGTGTGGGCAATCAGCCCCAGCATTTT
TRBJ2-3,TRBV4-2,.,TRBD2,CASSPVAGGPDTQYF,TGTGCCAGCAGCCCGGTAGCGGGGGGGCCAGATACGCAGTATTTT
TRBJ2-5,TRBV5-6,.,.,CASSEVASRRETQYF,TGTGCCAGCAGCGAGGTCGCTTCGCGGCGAGAGACCCAGTACTTC
TRBJ2-7,TRBV7-2,.,.,CASSLLRDTYEQYF,TGTGCCAGCAGCTTGCTTCGGGACACCTACGAGCAGTACTTC
TRBJ2-3,TRBV5-8,.,TRBD2,CASSFQRGGTDTQYF,TGTGCCAGCAGCTTCCAGCGGGGGGGTACAGATACGCAGTATTTT
TRBJ2-7,TRBV9,.,.,CASPTTGFREQYF,TGTGCCAGCCCTACCACAGGGTTTCGGGAGCAGTACTTC
TRBJ1-1,TRBV7-3,.,.,CASSLTHRVRVTEAFF,TGTGCCAGCAGCTTAACGCACAGGGTGAGAGTCACTGAAGCTTTCTTT
TRBJ1-1,TRBV7-2,.,.,CASSLQTRGTEAFF,TGTGCCAGCAGCTTACAGACCCGCGGCACTGAAGCTTTCTTT